Listed here are 21 T cell receptor beta chains from one sample, sequenced in a study of Graves' ophthalmopathy and Graves' hyperthyroidism (dated by TCRdb to 2016 to 2019). The listed sequencing device is Illumina HiSeq 2000. TCR beta CDR3 regions were amplified from RNA transcripts for repertoire sequencing. The first round of RT-PCR was done with HTBI primers and the Qiagen OneStep RT-PCR kit, and was followed by a second round of multiplex PCR, then size selection and purification. TCRdb reanalyzed the raw reads on its own, using fastp at Q25 for trimming and MiXCR for clone calling, and kept in-frame beta chains. Each CDR3 protein gets just one entry, which takes the most common genes and DNA from the rows behind it. This sample lists about 550,000 distinct CDR3 sequences; roughly 39% were detected once. Of the sample, about 4.6% falls within the top ten clones. The sequencing input was peripheral blood or thyroid tissue (not recorded which). Receptors were obtained from an adult man with Graves' hyperthyroidism.

V is TRBV5-4 and J is TRBJ1-2; possibly TRBD1 for D (5 bases). Germline V gene sequence: CDR1 SGHNT, CDR2 YYREEE (reference sequence). V was trimmed by 2 bases and J by 4 bases, leaving 12 bases between them. The CDR3 contains 14 residues. This CDR3 reads CASSFGGIGYGYTF. CDR3 bases: TGTGCCAGCAGCTTCGGGGGTATAGGCTATGGCTACACCTTC. Full variable domain (remainder filled in from reference TRBV5-4 and TRBJ1-2): ETGVTQSPTHLIKTRGQQVTLRCSSQSGHNTVSWYQQALGQGPQFIFQYYREEENGRGNFPPRFSGLQFPNYSSELNVNALELDDSALYLCASSFGGIGYGYTFGSGTRLTVV.

V gene TRBV24-1 combines with J gene TRBJ2-1, with 11 nucleotides matching TRBD2. Per the germline V gene, CDR1 is KGHDR and CDR2 is SFDVKD. Unmatched junction bases numbered 4, after V lost 3 bases and J lost 7 bases. CDR3 length: 15 residues. The CDR3 here is CATSDTSGRYNEQFF. DNA of the CDR3: TGTGCCACCAGTGATACTAGCGGGAGATATAATGAGCAGTTCTTC.

Notes on this clonotype: A much larger clone is a single base away; this may be a read error. The genes are TRBV25-1 and TRBJ2-7; 7 nucleotides match TRBD1. Germline assignment: CDR1 MGHDK and CDR2 SYGVNS. This CDR3 contains 16 residues. Written as DNA, the CDR3 is TGCCCCAGCAGCCAAGAGTACGGGACAGTATACTACGAGCAGTACTTC. Translated: CPSSQEYGTVYYEQYF.

Many counts were recorded for this clonotype. This rearrangement joins TRBV7-8 to TRBJ2-7; no definite D call. The V gene lost 2 bases and the J gene lost 0 bases, with 11 bases spanning the gap. Germline CDR1 and CDR2: SGHVS and FQNEAQ. The CDR3 covers 15 residues. The CDR3 region has the DNA TGTGCCAGCAGCTTAAGTCCGCTCAACTCCTACGAGCAGTACTTC. This gives the protein CASSLSPLNSYEQYF.

Of note for this clonotype: With a much larger clone just one base away, this may be a read error. This chain joins TRBV12-3 or TRBV12-4 and TRBJ2-5, with a tentative D call TRBD1 (6 bases). The CDR3 runs 14 residues. CDR3 nucleotide sequence: TGTGCCAGCCAGGACAGACCTCCCCAGCAGACCCGGTACTTC. Protein product: CASQDRPPQQTRYF.

The V gene is TRBV20-1, the J gene TRBJ2-7; possible D gene TRBD1, 6 bases. Trimming shortened V by 0 bases and J by 0 bases, and 9 bases separated the two germline ends. The CDR3 is 14 amino acids. CDR1 is DFQATT, CDR2 SNEGSKA, per germline (reference sequence). In DNA, the CDR3 is TGCAGTGCTAGAGACAGGGGCGCCTCCTACGAGCAGTACTTC. This gives the protein CSARDRGASYEQYF.

The chain employs TRBV7-2 and TRBJ2-5; 11 positions agree with TRBD2. Trimming cost V 5 bases and J 1 base; bases outside gene matches: 12. CDR3 length: 18 residues. Per the germline V gene, CDR1 is SGHTA and CDR2 is FQGNSA. In DNA form, the CDR3 reads TGTGCCAGCAGCCAGGGGGTGGCTCTAGCGGGGGGCCAAGAGACCCAGTACTTC. The encoded protein is CASSQGVALAGGQETQYF.

The rearrangement links TRBV27 to TRBJ2-7; no reliable D call. The CDR3 runs to 12 residues. Trimming removed 3 bases from V and 6 bases from J, with 9 bases in between. Germline V gives CDR1 MNHEY, CDR2 SMNVEV (reference sequence). The CDR3 protein is CASSFLGREQYF. The CDR3, as DNA: TGTGCCAGCAGTTTTCTGGGCCGCGAGCAGTACTTC.

This clonotype has a count of ten or more. This chain links TRBV5-1 with TRBJ1-2; no firm D call. Germline-derived CDR1 and CDR2 are SGHRS and YFSETQ. V was shortened by 0 bases and J by 6 bases, with 15 bases between the two germline ends. The CDR3 extends over 15 amino acids. As DNA, the CDR3 is TGCGCCAGCAGCTTGGATGTGGGGATGGTTGATGGCTACACCTTC. Translation: CASSLDVGMVDGYTF.

CDR3 sequence (DNA): TGTGCCAGTAGTATTAGGTCAGAAAACTCCTACGAGCAGTACTTC. Its protein is CASSIRSENSYEQYF. V usage is TRBV19 and J usage is TRBJ2-7, with no clear D. The CDR3 consists of 15 residues. CDR1 is LNHDA, CDR2 SQIVND, per germline (reference sequence). Trimming stripped 3 bases from V and 0 bases from J, with 12 bases between.

Ten or more counts support this clonotype. J is TRBJ1-2 and V is TRBV5-5; tentatively, D is TRBD1 (6 bases). Trimming shortened V by 4 bases and J by 4 bases, and 11 bases separated the two germline ends. The CDR3 has 13 residues. Germline V CDR1 and CDR2: SGHKS, YYEKEE (reference sequence). The DNA of the CDR3 is TGTGCCAGCAGCCCAGGACAGATCTATGGCTACACCTTC. It specifies CASSPGQIYGYTF.

Turning to this clonotype: Since a much larger clone is just one base distant, this may be a read error. The genes are TRBV29-1 and TRBJ1-2; 8 nucleotides agree with TRBD1. CDR3 length: 16 amino acids. Looked up from germline, CDR1 is SQVTM and CDR2 is ANQGSEA. J lost 0 bases, V lost 4 bases, and 10 bases had no gene match. DNA of the CDR3: TGCAGCGTTGTCATTGTTCAGGACAGGGCTAACTATGGCTACACCTTC. It codes for CSVVIVQDRANYGYTF.

This clonotype was picked up many times. This rearrangement joins TRBV7-9 to TRBJ1-5; the match to TRBD1 covers 7 bases. This CDR3 region has 14 residues. Per germline, CDR1 SEHNR and CDR2 FQNEAQ (reference sequence). Trimming took 5 bases from V and 2 from J; bases not matched to a gene: 3. In nucleotides, the CDR3 is TGTGCCAGCAGCGGGACAGCTCGCAATCAGCCCCAGCATTTT. Its translation is CASSGTARNQPQHF.

This clonotype appeared many times. CDR3 bases: TGTGCCAGCAGCAGCCCGGGACAGGGGTCCGGGGAGCTGTTTTTT. It specifies CASSSPGQGSGELFF. The gene calls are TRBV5-5 and TRBJ2-2, with 10 nucleotides matching TRBD1. The germline V gene encodes CDR1 SGHKS and CDR2 YYEKEE (reference sequence). CDR3 length: 15 amino acids. Germline trimming cut 4 bases from V and 6 bases from J; bases unmatched to any gene: 6. The full variable domain, rest sourced from reference TRBV5-5 and TRBJ2-2, is DAGVTQSPTHLIKTRGQQVTLRCSPISGHKSVSWYQQVLGQGPQFIFQYYEKEERGRGNFPDRFSARQFPNYSSELNVNALLLGDSALYLCASSSPGQGSGELFFGEGSRLTVL.

This clonotype was seen ten or more times. The chain is built from TRBV5-8 and TRBJ2-7; 13 bases agree with TRBD2. The CDR3 loop spans 14 amino acids. The germline V gene has CDR1 SGHTS and CDR2 YDEGEE. V was pared by 5 bases and J by 2 bases, with 1 base of the junction left unmatched. As DNA, the CDR3 is TGTGCCAGCAGACTAGCGGGAGGGCCCTACGAGCAGTACTTC. Amino acid sequence: CASRLAGGPYEQYF.

Regarding this clonotype: One junction end disagrees with the germline gene, perhaps due to a read error. The chain combines TRBV5-5 with TRBJ2-2, with D possibly being TRBD1 or TRBD2 (5 bases each). The germline V gene has CDR1 SGHKS and CDR2 YYEKEE (reference sequence). There are 15 residues in the CDR3. CDR3 sequence: CASSLSGPNTGEPFF. CDR3 sequence (DNA): TGTGCCAGCAGCTTGTCAGGGCCGAACACCGGGGAGCCGTTTTTT. The full variable domain, in which reference TRBV5-5 and TRBJ2-2 provide the parts outside the CDR3, is DAGVTQSPTHLIKTRGQQVTLRCSPISGHKSVSWYQQVLGQGPQFIFQYYEKEERGRGNFPDRFSARQFPNYSSELNVNALLLGDSALYLCASSLSGPNTGEPFFGEGSRLTVL.

The gene calls are TRBV7-2 and TRBJ2-3, with D unclear. In germline, CDR1 is SGHTA, CDR2 FQGNSA. V shed 8 bases and J shed 2 bases, with 11 bases lying between them. CDR3 length: 13 amino acids. The chain's CDR3 is CASAQSTTDTQYF. CDR3 DNA sequence: TGTGCCAGCGCCCAGTCCACCACAGATACGCAGTATTTT.

The table lists this clonotype with many counts. The chain has TRBV10-1 and TRBJ2-7; a possible D gene is TRBD2 (5 bases). This CDR3 region has 17 residues. Trimming took off 0 bases at V and 4 bases at J, with 19 bases between the two ends. In germline, CDR1 is WNHNN, CDR2 SYGVQD (reference sequence). In nucleotides, the CDR3 is TGCGCCAGCAGTGAGTCGAAATTTTTGAGAGGGAAGTACGAGCAGTACTTC. It is translated as CASSESKFLRGKYEQYF.

This clonotype was picked up many times. The V gene is TRBV6-5, the J gene TRBJ1-5, with D hard to call. CDR3 size: 16 residues. In germline, CDR1 is MNHEY, CDR2 SVGAGI. V was pared by 2 bases and J by 0 bases, with 11 bases between. This CDR3 is CASSYLPLDSNQPQHF. The CDR3 DNA sequence: TGTGCCAGCAGTTACCTTCCACTTGATAGCAATCAGCCCCAGCATTTT.

This clonotype was counted at least ten times. This chain connects TRBV7-8 to TRBJ1-1; 10 nucleotides match TRBD1. CDR3 length: 16 residues. After removal of 3 bases from V and 1 base from J, the junction contained 5 bases not matched to a gene. Germline V gene lookup returns CDR1 SGHVS and CDR2 FQNEAQ. The CDR3 region has the DNA TGTGCCAGCAGCTTCGGACAGGGGGAGGCGAACACTGAAGCTTTCTTT. It codes for CASSFGQGEANTEAFF.

The rearrangement joins TRBV6-5 to TRBJ1-5; D uncertain. Trimming shortened V by 7 bases and J by 7 bases, and 14 bases separated the two germline ends. The CDR3 loop spans 13 amino acids. CDR1 is MNHEY and CDR2 is SVGAGI in the germline V gene. The CDR3 region has the DNA TGTGCCAGCACAAGCGGGGATCACCAGCCCCAGCATTTT. As protein: CASTSGDHQPQHF.